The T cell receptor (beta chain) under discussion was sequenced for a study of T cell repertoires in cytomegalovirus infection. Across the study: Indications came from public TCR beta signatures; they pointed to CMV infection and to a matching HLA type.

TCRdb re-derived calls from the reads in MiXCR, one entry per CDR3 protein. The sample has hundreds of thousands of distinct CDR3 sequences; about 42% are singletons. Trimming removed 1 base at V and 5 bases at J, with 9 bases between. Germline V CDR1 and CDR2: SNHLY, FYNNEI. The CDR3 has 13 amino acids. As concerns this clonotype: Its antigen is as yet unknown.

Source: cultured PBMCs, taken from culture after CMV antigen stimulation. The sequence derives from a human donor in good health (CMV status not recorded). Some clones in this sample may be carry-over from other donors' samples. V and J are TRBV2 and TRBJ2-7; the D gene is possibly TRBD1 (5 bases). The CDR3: CASSEEQAHEQYF. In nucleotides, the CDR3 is TGTGCCAGCAGTGAAGAACAGGCCCACGAGCAGTACTTC. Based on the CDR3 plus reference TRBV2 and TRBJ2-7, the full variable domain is EPEVTQTPSHQVTQMGQEVILRCVPISNHLYFYWYRQILGQKVEFLVSFYNNEISEKSEIFDDQFSVERPDGSNFTLKIRSTKLEDSAMYFCASSEEQAHEQYFGPGTRLTVT.